This T cell receptor (beta chain) was documented in a study of monozygotic twins with inflammatory bowel disease. This CDR3 comprises 14 residues. From germline, CDR1 is SGHRS and CDR2 YFSETQ. Eight distinct reactions (per sample) were used to make the cDNA. Following a re-call of the 5' RACE reads, TCRdb has one entry per CDR3 protein and lacks DNA. The sample includes 93,000 or so distinct CDR3 sequences. The specimen sequenced was blood. V gene TRBV5-1 combines with J gene TRBJ2-1. The source of this sequence is a human donor with ulcerative colitis or Crohn's disease, or a healthy co-twin of an affected twin (not recorded which). The CDR3 reads CASSWGFDYNEQFF.